This TCR beta chain was obtained from a study of blood T cell repertoires in COVID-19 (dated by TCRdb to 2019 to 2021). Regarding the research as a whole: Collaborator samples came from the United States, Italy and Spain and covered acute and convalescent phases of COVID-19. The prospective study material was composed of cDNA or gDNA derived from T cells, B-cell-depleted T cells, or PBMCs. Subjects who had been exposed to COVID-19, were actively infected with it, or had recovered from it provided the deeply sampled blood TCRbeta repertoires that made up the dataset. A freely available public database, intended as a resource for researchers studying the immune response to SARS-CoV-2, is where the repertoires were released. Samples came from the ongoing ImmuneRACE study (first 160 participants) plus 1,254 subjects from 6 global collaborators. Sample metadata almost always included a de-identified subject ID, COVID-19 status, age in years and sex. Where HLA class I and class II types were available, the types were taken from metadata supplied by the sample provider, not from assay-based typing. Findings and caveats that apply to the study as a whole: Clinical and demographic metadata were provided uncurated, with the amount varying by source and participant.

Its CDR3 holds 16 amino acids, cysteine through phenylalanine. The DNA shown is the 48-base CDR3, in frame from base 1. V was cut back by 5 bases and J by 8 bases, leaving a gap of 22 bases between them. From a lookup of the germline V gene, CDR1 and CDR2 are SGHRS and YFSETQ. TCRbeta CDR3 regions were amplified from genomic DNA by means of the immunoSEQ Assay, a bias-controlled multiplex PCR. As for how the authors treated the data: The number of nucleated cells in each sample was estimated by amplification of reference gene primers within the assay. To quantify the absolute abundance of each unique TCRbeta CDR3 rearrangement, sequence reads were collapsed and filtered. For each sample, productive Simpson clonality was calculated as the square root of Simpson's diversity index over productive rearrangements. TCRdb provides this immuneACCESS table in a form limited to in-frame rearrangements. Some clones are lacking; in checked studies, under half of them reflect an unresolved V gene, and why the rest are absent is not known. The DNA was the basis for D and trimming; V, J and clone size are from that table. The sample records 150,000 to 200,000 clones, about 86% of which are singletons. The ten largest clonotypes hold around 10% of the sample.

Concerning this clone itself: What antigen it recognizes has not been identified. Base qualities were left out, and no much larger clone turns up one base away.

One collaborating source in Seattle enrolled patients during active infection and followed them longitudinally through the course of disease. Whole blood was collected in K2EDTA tubes by collaborating institutions according to the institutions' own protocols. For TCRbeta analysis, collaborator samples were shipped as frozen whole blood, as isolated PBMCs, or as DNA extracted from either sample type. Material: peripheral blood. The sequence joins TRBV5-1 to TRBJ1-4; the D gene is perhaps TRBD1, on 5 matching bases. The clonotype comes from a woman aged 70-85 years with COVID-19, enrolled during active disease. The CDR3 has the sequence CASSQGGSLKGEKLFF. The nucleotide sequence is TGCGCCAGCAGTCAAGGAGGGTCGCTCAAGGGGGAAAAACTGTTTTTT.